This T cell receptor (beta chain) was sequenced in a study of spatial heterogeneity in lung cancer (dated by TCRdb to about 2019). Looking at the study overall: Beta-chain transcripts were consistently detected in greater numbers than alpha-chain transcripts, which likely reflected higher beta-chain transcript abundance. The study quantitatively compared TCR alpha and beta repertoires across multiple tumor regions, matched nontumor lung and blood in non-small cell lung cancer. At surgery, both alpha and beta chains were TCR-sequenced in 200 to 250 tumor regions, approximately 64 matched nontumor lung samples and just over 55 PBMC samples. In the raw uncorrected reads, each unique combination of TCR and UMI appeared more than ten times on average. The study linked features of the TCR repertoire to counts of nonsynonymous mutations, which were determined by whole-exome sequencing of tumor tissue.

The method was 5' RACE. The sequencer was a NextSeq 500. The TCR library protocol attached a unique molecular identifier to each TCR cDNA molecule to allow correction of PCR and sequencing errors. Per the original workflow: Decombinator tools were used for TCR identification, UMI-based error correction and CDR3 extraction. TCRs above a frequency of 2 per 1,000, corresponding to the top 1% of the tumor frequency distribution, were defined as expanded. Rényi diversity was computed with the R vegan package after subsampling each repertoire 100 times to 5,000 TCRs. CDR3 similarity networks were built from amino acid triplet string-kernel similarity, with CDR3s being connected when pairwise similarity was above 0.82. TCRdb trimmed public reads at Q25 via fastp, called clones via MiXCR and kept in-frame beta chains. Rows are unified per CDR3 protein, each entry keeping the most common DNA and genes. The V and J calls, along with clone size, are taken from TCRdb and not from the paper's own processing. The sample table lists roughly 23,000 distinct CDR3 sequences, approximately 4.7% of them with a count of one. Roughly 5.2% of the sample rests with the top ten.

The time point label corresponds to: sample taken at primary tumor resection. TCR sequencing used whole RNA extracted from tumor and nontumor lung tissue, or from cryopreserved PBMC samples, without cell sorting. Samples were obtained from around 72 patients with early-stage, untreated non-small cell lung cancer from the lung TRACERx cohort. Only patients for whom sufficient RNA was available from at least two tumor regions were selected for TCR sequencing. The V end loses 2 bases and the J end loses 10 bases, and a stretch of 9 bases separates them. Reading the germline V gene gives CDR1 MDHEN and CDR2 SYDVKM. There are 12 amino acids in the CDR3, from cysteine to phenylalanine inclusive. The sequence is cut down to CDR3 DNA, 36 bases in frame from base 1. This clonotype was counted ten times or more. The antigen it recognizes is unknown. No base quality information exists; no much larger clone differs at one position.

Study-wide findings and limitations: Ubiquitous expanded tumor TCRs were found in blood more often at tumor resection than at routine follow-up. Confirming at a functional level the hypothesis that regional TCRs recognize regional mutations was considered to require additional single-cell paired TCR alpha and beta sequencing.

The specimen was PBMCs, collected at surgery. This chain is built from TRBV28 and TRBJ2-4; the D gene is perhaps TRBD1 or TRBD2, as each covers 5 bases. The clonotype originates from a male donor with early-stage non-small cell lung cancer. The CDR3 has the sequence CASSLRGTIQYF. The base sequence is TGTGCCAGCAGTTTACGAGGGACGATTCAGTACTTC.